The 4 T cell receptor beta chains below were found in one sample sequenced in a study of blood T cell repertoires in COVID-19. TCRdb keeps only in-frame clones here, not all; method: immunoSEQ multiplex PCR. This sample has approximately 25,000 clones; over 75% occur once, and the top ten carry approximately 8%. The sequencing input was peripheral blood. The receptor set was obtained from a man aged 50 or older with active COVID-19.

This sequence joins TRBV20-1 and TRBJ1-4; maybe TRBD1 (6 bases). CDR3 size: 11 residues. V lost 6 bases to trimming and J lost 10 bases, with 12 bases between them. CDR1 is DFQATT and CDR2 is SNEGSKA in the germline V gene (reference sequence). CDR3 residues: CSAGIRGKLFF. CDR3 in DNA: TGCAGTGCCGGTATCAGGGGAAAACTGTTTTTT.

The V gene is TRBV9, the J gene TRBJ1-1; D uncertain. Germline V gene data show CDR1 as SGDLS and CDR2 as YYNGEE. The length of the CDR3 is 14 residues. Trimming stripped 0 bases from V and 0 bases from J, with 6 bases between. CDR3 sequence: CASSVASVNTEAFF. DNA of the CDR3: TGTGCCAGCAGCGTAGCGTCGGTGAACACTGAAGCTTTCTTT.

The J gene is TRBJ2-3, the V gene TRBV7-2, with 8 bases matching TRBD2. This CDR3 has 14 residues. Germline V gene lookup returns CDR1 SGHTA and CDR2 FQGNSA. J lost 4 bases, V lost 2 bases, and 2 bases had no gene match. CDR3 in amino acids: CASSLIAGSDTQYF. The CDR3 coding sequence is TGTGCCAGCAGCTTAATAGCGGGGTCAGATACGCAGTATTTT.

J is TRBJ2-3 and V is TRBV24-1, with TRBD2 as a possible D gene (5 bases). The CDR3 covers 13 residues. Germline V CDR1 and CDR2: KGHDR, SFDVKD. Trimming removed 7 bases from V and 5 bases from J, with 12 bases in between. Written as DNA, the CDR3 is TGTGCCACCAGACCGGACGCGGGAGATACGCAGTATTTT. Translation gives CATRPDAGDTQYF.